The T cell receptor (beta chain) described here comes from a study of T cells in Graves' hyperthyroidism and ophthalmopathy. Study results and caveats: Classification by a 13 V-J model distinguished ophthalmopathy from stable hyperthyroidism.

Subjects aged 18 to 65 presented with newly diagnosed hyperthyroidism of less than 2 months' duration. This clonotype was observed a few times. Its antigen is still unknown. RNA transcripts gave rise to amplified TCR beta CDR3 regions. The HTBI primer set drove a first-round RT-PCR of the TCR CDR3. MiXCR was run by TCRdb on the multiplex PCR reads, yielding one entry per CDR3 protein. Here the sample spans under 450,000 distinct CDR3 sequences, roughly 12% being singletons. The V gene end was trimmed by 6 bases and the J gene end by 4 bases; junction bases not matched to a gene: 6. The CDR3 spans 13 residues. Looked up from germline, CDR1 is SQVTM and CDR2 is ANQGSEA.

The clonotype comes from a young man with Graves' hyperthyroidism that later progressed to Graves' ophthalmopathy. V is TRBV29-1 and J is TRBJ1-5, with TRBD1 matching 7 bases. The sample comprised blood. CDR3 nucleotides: TGCAGCGTCGAGACAGGGCGAAATCAGCCCCAGCATTTT. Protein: CSVETGRNQPQHF.